This entry features one T cell receptor beta chain sequence. The data derive from a study of blood T cell repertoires in COVID-19. Study details: The analysed material was cDNA or gDNA that came from T cells, B-cell-depleted T cells, or PBMCs.

There are 15 residues in the CDR3. V was clipped by 3 bases and J by 4 bases, with 17 bases between them. Germline assignment: CDR1 SQVTM and CDR2 ANQGSEA. Study processing details: Amplification of reference gene primers provided the estimated nucleated cell counts. Using immunoSEQ multiplex PCR, the repertoire was profiled, and TCRdb retains in-frame clones only, with some absent. V, J and clone size derive from that table, while D and trimming were established from the DNA sequence. The data hold some 150,000 clones, with 80% to 90% observed a single time. This TCR derives from a woman aged 50 to 60 with active or convalescent COVID-19. The V call is TRBV29-1, the J call TRBJ2-3; D is possibly TRBD1 (6 bases). Sequenced sample: peripheral blood. The CDR3 sequence is CSVDGGSRSPDTQYF. For the CDR3, the DNA is TGCAGCGTTGATGGGGGCAGCCGGTCCCCAGATACGCAGTATTTT.